These T cell receptor beta chains were read from a single sample in a study of CD8+CD57+ T cells in acquired aplastic anemia. TCRdb called the reads again in MiXCR, with one record for every CDR3 protein. The data contain approximately 190,000 distinct CDR3 sequences, around half of them singletons. Input material: sorted CD4+, CD8+, or CD8+CD57+ T cells (not recorded which) from PBMCs. The source is a human donor with aplastic anemia. Both conserved end residues are part of each CDR3. A D gene is named only where the DNA matches it firmly. Only some rows state a clone size, as once, few, many or a class for expanded clones.

v_gene	j_gene	d_gene	abundance	CDR3nt	CDR3aa
TRBV20-1	TRBJ2-3	NA	NA	TGCAGTGCTGAGACGGGGTTGGAGGATACGCAGTATTTT	CSAETGLEDTQYF
TRBV5-1	TRBJ1-1	NA	once	TGCGCCAGCAGACAGGGACATATTAACACTGAAGCTTTCTTT	CASRQGHINTEAFF
TRBV24-1	TRBJ2-1	TRBD2	many	TGTGCCACCAGTGAAACTAGCGCCAGCTCCTACAATGAGCAGTTCTTC	CATSETSASSYNEQFF
TRBV6-5	TRBJ1-1	NA	many	TGTGCCAGCAGTTACCCTGGGACTGACGAAGCTTTCTTT	CASSYPGTDEAFF
TRBV7-2	TRBJ2-3	NA	many	TGTGCCAGCAGACGGACAGTGGGCACAGATACGCAGTATTTT	CASRRTVGTDTQYF
TRBV15	TRBJ1-2	TRBD1	NA	TGTGCCACCAGCAGAGTACCGGGACAGGGCGATGGCTACACCTTC	CATSRVPGQGDGYTF
TRBV7-9	TRBJ2-7	NA	few	TGTGCCAGCACCCCGGTCCTCTACGAGCAGTACTTC	CASTPVLYEQYF
TRBV5-8	TRBJ2-7	NA	many	TGTGCCAGCAGCTTGCGGAGCTCCTACGAGCAGTACTTC	CASSLRSSYEQYF
TRBV9	TRBJ1-2	TRBD1	few	TGTGCCAGCTGGGGAACAGGGGGAAACTATGGCTACACCTTC	CASWGTGGNYGYTF
TRBV2	TRBJ2-5	TRBD2	NA	TGTGCCAGCCATCGGGGGGGGGCAGAGACCCAGTACTTC	CASHRGGAETQYF
TRBV20-1	TRBJ2-1	TRBD2	NA	TGCAGTGCTGAAAAGGGGACTAGCGGGAACCCACAACAGTTCTTC	CSAEKGTSGNPQQFF